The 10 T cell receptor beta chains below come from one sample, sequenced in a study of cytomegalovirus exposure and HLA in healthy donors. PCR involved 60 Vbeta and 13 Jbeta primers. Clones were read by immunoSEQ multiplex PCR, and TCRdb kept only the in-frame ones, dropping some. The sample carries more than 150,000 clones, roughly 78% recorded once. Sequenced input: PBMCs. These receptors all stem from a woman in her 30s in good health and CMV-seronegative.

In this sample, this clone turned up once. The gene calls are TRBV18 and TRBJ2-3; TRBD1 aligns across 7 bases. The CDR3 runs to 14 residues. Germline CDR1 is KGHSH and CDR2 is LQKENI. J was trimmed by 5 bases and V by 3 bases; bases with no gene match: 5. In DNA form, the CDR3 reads TGTGCCAGCTCACCCACAGGGGCGGGAGATACGCAGTATTTT. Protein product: CASSPTGAGDTQYF. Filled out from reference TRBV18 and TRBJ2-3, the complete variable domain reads NAGVMQNPRHLVRRRGQEARLRCSPMKGHSHVYWYRQLPEEGLKFMVYLQKENIIDESGMPKERFSAEFPKEGPSILRIQQVVRGDSAAYFCASSPTGAGDTQYFGPGTRLTVL.

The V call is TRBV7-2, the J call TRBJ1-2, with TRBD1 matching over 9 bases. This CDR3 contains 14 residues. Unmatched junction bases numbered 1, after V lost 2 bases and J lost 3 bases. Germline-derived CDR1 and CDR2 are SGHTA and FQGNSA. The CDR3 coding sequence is TGTGCCAGCAGCTTAAGGACAGGGGACTATGGCTACACCTTC. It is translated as CASSLRTGDYGYTF.

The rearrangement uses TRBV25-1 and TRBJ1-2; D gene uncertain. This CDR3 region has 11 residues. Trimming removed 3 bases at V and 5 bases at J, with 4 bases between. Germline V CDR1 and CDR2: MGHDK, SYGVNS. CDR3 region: CASSDQYGYTF. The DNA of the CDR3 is TGTGCCAGCAGTGACCAGTATGGCTACACCTTC.

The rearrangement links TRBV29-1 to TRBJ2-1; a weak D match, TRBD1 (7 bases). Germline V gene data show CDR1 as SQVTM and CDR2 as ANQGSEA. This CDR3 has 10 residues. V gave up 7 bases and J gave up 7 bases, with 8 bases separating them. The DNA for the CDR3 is TGCAGCGCAGGGGGGAATGAGCAGTTCTTC. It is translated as CSAGGNEQFF.

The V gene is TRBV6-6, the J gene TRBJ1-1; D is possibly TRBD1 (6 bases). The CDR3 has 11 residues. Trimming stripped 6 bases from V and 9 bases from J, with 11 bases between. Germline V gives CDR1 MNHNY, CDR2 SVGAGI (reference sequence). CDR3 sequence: CASSADSQAFF. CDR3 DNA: TGTGCCAGCAGCGCGGACAGCCAAGCTTTCTTT.

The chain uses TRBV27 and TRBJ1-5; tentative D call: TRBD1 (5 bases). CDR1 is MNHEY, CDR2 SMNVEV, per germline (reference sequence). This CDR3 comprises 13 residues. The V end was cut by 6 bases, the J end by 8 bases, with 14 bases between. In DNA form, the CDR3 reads TGTGCCAGCAGGGCCGGGGGGTGGGAGCCCCAGCATTTT. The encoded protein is CASRAGGWEPQHF.

CDR3 amino acids: CAWGRVPSGNTIYF. The CDR3 region has the DNA TGTGCCTGGGGCAGGGTCCCTTCTGGAAACACCATATATTTT. V and J are TRBV30 and TRBJ1-3, with a possible D match to TRBD1 (5 bases). Germline V gene lookup returns CDR1 GTSNPN and CDR2 SVGIG (reference sequence). V was cut by 5 bases and J by 1 base, with 12 bases left in between. This CDR3 spans 14 amino acids. The entire variable domain, with the rest obtained from reference TRBV30 and TRBJ1-3, is as follows: SQTIHQWPATLVQPVGSPLSLECTVEGTSNPNLYWYRQAAGRGLQLLFYSVGIGQISSEVPQNLSASRPQDRQFILSSKKLLLSDSGFYLCAWGRVPSGNTIYFGEGSWLTVV.

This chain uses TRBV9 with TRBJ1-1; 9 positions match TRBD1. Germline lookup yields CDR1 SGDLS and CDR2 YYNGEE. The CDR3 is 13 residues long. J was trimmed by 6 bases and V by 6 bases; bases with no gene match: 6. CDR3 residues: CASTLDRGAEAFF. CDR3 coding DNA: TGTGCCAGCACCCTGGACAGGGGCGCTGAAGCTTTCTTT.

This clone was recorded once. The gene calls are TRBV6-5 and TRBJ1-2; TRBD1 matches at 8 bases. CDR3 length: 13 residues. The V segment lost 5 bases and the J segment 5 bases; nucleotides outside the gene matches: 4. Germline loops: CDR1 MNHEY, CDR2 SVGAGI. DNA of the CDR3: TGTGCCAGCAGTAAGGACAGGGAGTATGGCTACACCTTC. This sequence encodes CASSKDREYGYTF.

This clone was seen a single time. The CDR3 coding sequence is TGTGCCAGCAGCGCCCTGGGGCGGGGGGACACAGATACGCAGTATTTT. Amino acids: CASSALGRGDTDTQYF. The V and J genes are TRBV9 and TRBJ2-3, with 8 bases matching TRBD2. Germline lookup yields CDR1 SGDLS and CDR2 YYNGEE. After removal of 3 bases from V and 2 bases from J, the junction contained 8 bases not matched to a gene. The CDR3 is 16 amino acids. Combining the CDR3 with reference TRBV9 and TRBJ2-3 gives the whole variable domain DSGVTQTPKHLITATGQRVTLRCSPRSGDLSVYWYQQSLDQGLQFLIQYYNGEERAKGNILERFSAQQFPDLHSELNLSSLELGDSALYFCASSALGRGDTDTQYFGPGTRLTVL.